Below are 21 T cell receptor beta chains sequenced from a single sample in a study of shared clonotypes between healthy human individuals. Profiled with immunoSEQ multiplex PCR; TCRdb holds only in-frame clones, not every one. This sample has 2 million or so clones, with about 95% found just once. It was CD45RO-negative cells, positively selected for CCR7, that made up naive CD8 cells, with terminally differentiated effector memory CD45RA+ cells excluded. Sequenced input: naive CD8+ T cells sorted from blood. The receptor set was obtained from a man between 18 and 29 years old in good health.

Worth noting for this clone: The sample contains more than one DNA sequence encoding this CDR3. The chain combines TRBV5-1 with TRBJ2-7; no firm D call. The CDR3 has 14 residues. The V gene's germline CDR1 is SGHRS and CDR2 YFSETQ. Deletions cut 0 bases from V and 2 bases from J, with 9 bases between. CDR3 sequence reads: CASSLVAGAYEQYF. The CDR3 DNA reads as TGCGCCAGCAGCTTGGTGGCAGGAGCCTACGAGCAGTACTTC.

The chain employs TRBV5-6 and TRBJ2-6; 9 nucleotides align to TRBD2. V was pared by 0 bases and J by 2 bases, with 6 bases of the junction left unmatched. Germline V gene sequence: CDR1 SGHDT, CDR2 YYEEEE. The CDR3 contains 18 residues. The CDR3 sequence is CASSLAGIAGAGANVLTF. The CDR3, as DNA: TGTGCCAGCAGCTTGGCCGGAATAGCGGGAGCTGGGGCCAACGTCCTGACTTTC.

The sample holds one count of this clone. This chain uses TRBV27 with TRBJ2-7, with TRBD1 matching over 9 bases. The CDR3 contains 14 residues. The V gene end was trimmed by 2 bases and the J gene end by 6 bases; junction bases not matched to a gene: 5. Looked up from germline, CDR1 is MNHEY and CDR2 is SMNVEV (reference sequence). CDR3 residues: CASSLQQGAAEQYF. CDR3 DNA sequence: TGTGCCAGCAGTTTACAACAGGGGGCAGCCGAGCAGTACTTC.

The chain employs TRBV9 and TRBJ2-1; D remains unclear. The V end was cut by 7 bases, the J end by 0 bases, with 14 bases between. CDR1 SGDLS and CDR2 YYNGEE come from the germline V gene. The length of the CDR3 is 15 residues. CDR3 nucleotides: TGTGCCAGCGAGCCGGCCCCCACCTCCTACAATGAGCAGTTCTTC. As protein: CASEPAPTSYNEQFF. Combining the CDR3 with reference TRBV9 and TRBJ2-1 gives the whole variable domain DSGVTQTPKHLITATGQRVTLRCSPRSGDLSVYWYQQSLDQGLQFLIQYYNGEERAKGNILERFSAQQFPDLHSELNLSSLELGDSALYFCASEPAPTSYNEQFFGPGTRLTVL.

The rearrangement links TRBV5-1 to TRBJ2-7; D gene unclear. Germline V gene data show CDR1 as SGHRS and CDR2 as YFSETQ. Trimming left V 0 bases short and J 6 bases short, with 10 bases between. The CDR3 spans 13 residues. DNA of the CDR3: TGCGCCAGCAGCTTGGTCATAAGCTCCGAGCAGTACTTC. Protein product: CASSLVISSEQYF.

The V and J genes are TRBV7-9 and TRBJ2-1; a weak D match, TRBD1 (6 bases). Trimming stripped 5 bases from V and 9 bases from J, with 17 bases between. The CDR3 runs 14 residues. Germline values: CDR1 SEHNR, CDR2 FQNEAQ (reference sequence). The CDR3 sequence is CASSVSGTRGEQFF. The DNA for the CDR3 is TGTGCCAGCAGCGTATCCGGGACCAGGGGTGAGCAGTTCTTC.

The chain recombines TRBV5-6 with TRBJ2-7; 7 bases are shared with TRBD1. The CDR3 is made up of 14 amino acids. Unmatched junction bases numbered 5, after V lost 2 bases and J lost 3 bases. Germline assignment: CDR1 SGHDT and CDR2 YYEEEE. CDR3 coding DNA: TGTGCCAGCAGCTTCTCGGGACAGCACTACGAGCAGTACTTC. This encodes CASSFSGQHYEQYF.

As regards this clone: The sample contains more than one DNA sequence encoding this CDR3. The J gene is TRBJ2-7, the V gene TRBV7-6, with 7 positions matching TRBD1. Germline CDR1 and CDR2: SGHVS and FNYEAQ. The CDR3 is 13 amino acids. With 1 base clipped from V and 3 bases from J, the junction kept 0 bases outside the gene matches. CDR3 in amino acids: CASSLGTGYEQYF. The CDR3 coding sequence is TGTGCCAGCAGCTTAGGGACAGGCTACGAGCAGTACTTC.

J is TRBJ2-5 and V is TRBV13; D perhaps matches TRBD1 (5 bases). The V end lost 0 bases, the J end lost 4 bases, and 12 bases lay between the germline ends. The CDR3 runs 15 residues. Germline-derived CDR1 and CDR2 are PRHDT and FYEKMQ (reference sequence). The CDR3 region is CASSLGQGEAETQYF. The CDR3 DNA reads TGTGCCAGCAGCTTAGGGCAGGGTGAGGCAGAGACCCAGTACTTC. The full variable domain, its missing parts supplied by reference TRBV13 and TRBJ2-5, is AAGVIQSPRHLIKEKRETATLKCYPIPRHDTVYWYQQGPGQDPQFLISFYEKMQSDKGSIPDRFSAQQFSDYHSELNMSSLELGDSALYFCASSLGQGEAETQYFGPGTRLLVL.

Comment on this clone: Within the sample, other DNA sequences also encode this same CDR3. This chain uses TRBV7-9 with TRBJ1-1; D unresolved. This CDR3 spans 13 amino acids. Per the germline V gene, CDR1 is SEHNR and CDR2 is FQNEAQ (reference sequence). V lost 5 bases and J lost 8, with 15 bases in between. This CDR3 reads CASSPVEGTEAFF. CDR3 DNA: TGTGCCAGCAGCCCAGTTGAGGGCACCGAAGCTTTCTTT. The full variable domain, its missing parts supplied by reference TRBV7-9 and TRBJ1-1, is DTGVSQNPRHKITKRGQNVTFRCDPISEHNRLYWYRQTLGQGPEFLTYFQNEAQLEKSRLLSDRFSAERPKGSFSTLEIQRTEQGDSAMYLCASSPVEGTEAFFGQGTRLTVV.

The chain employs TRBV7-1 and TRBJ2-5; 13 bases agree with TRBD2. TRBV7-1 is known as an ORF, though its function is uncertain. The CDR3 extends over 24 amino acids. J gave up 1 base and V 3 bases, and 26 bases lay outside the gene matches. Here the CDR3 DNA reads TGTGCCAGCAGCTCGTTACTAGCGGGGGGGCTCAGTTCAAGACTTAACTCCCTCCAAGAGACCCAGTACTTC. This encodes CASSSLLAGGLSSRLNSLQETQYF.

This chain connects TRBV18 to TRBJ1-1, with TRBD1 as a possible D gene (5 bases). There are 15 residues in the CDR3. The germline V gene has CDR1 KGHSH and CDR2 LQKENI. V lost 3 bases and J lost 0, with 11 bases in between. The CDR3 reads CASSPFGGMNTEAFF. DNA of the CDR3: TGTGCCAGCTCACCTTTCGGGGGGATGAACACTGAAGCTTTCTTT.

This chain links TRBV25-1 with TRBJ2-1; D uncertain. The CDR3 extends over 14 amino acids. Germline CDR1 reads MGHDK; CDR2 reads SYGVNS. The V and J ends lost 3 bases and 8 bases respectively, with 14 bases between them. CDR3 sequence: CASSDSKTSDEQFF. CDR3 coding DNA: TGTGCCAGCAGTGACTCAAAGACGAGTGATGAGCAGTTCTTC.

The chain combines TRBV9 with TRBJ2-1; D gene uncertain. The V and J ends lost 3 bases and 10 bases respectively, with 11 bases between them. This CDR3 comprises 12 residues. CDR1 and CDR2 from the germline V gene are SGDLS and YYNGEE. CDR3 DNA sequence: TGTGCCAGCAGCGACCTGTCCCTAGAGCAGTTCTTC. Residues: CASSDLSLEQFF. Filled out from reference TRBV9 and TRBJ2-1, the complete variable domain reads DSGVTQTPKHLITATGQRVTLRCSPRSGDLSVYWYQQSLDQGLQFLIQYYNGEERAKGNILERFSAQQFPDLHSELNLSSLELGDSALYFCASSDLSLEQFFGPGTRLTVL.

The J gene is TRBJ2-7, the V gene TRBV10-3; no reliable D call. Per the germline V gene, CDR1 is ENHRY and CDR2 is SYGVKD. V lost 3 bases, J lost 6 bases, and 18 bases lay in between. CDR3 length: 15 residues. The CDR3 DNA reads TGTGCCATCAGTGATCCCGGACGGACCTCAACCGAGCAGTACTTC. Translated, it gives CAISDPGRTSTEQYF.

This chain links TRBV5-1 with TRBJ1-4, with TRBD1 identical over 7 bases. The CDR3 spans 15 residues. CDR1 and CDR2 from the germline V gene are SGHRS and YFSETQ. V dropped 0 bases and J dropped 4; count of bases not matched to a gene: 3. The CDR3 DNA sequence: TGCGCCAGCAGCTTGGCGACAGGGTATAATGAAAAACTGTTTTTT. It is translated as CASSLATGYNEKLFF.

The CDR3, as DNA: TGTGCCAGCAGTGAAAATATGCCGTACCAAGAGACCCAGTACTTC. Translated: CASSENMPYQETQYF. The chain uses TRBV2 and TRBJ2-5; D unresolved. Per the germline V gene, CDR1 is SNHLY and CDR2 is FYNNEI. CDR3 length: 15 amino acids. The V end was cut by 2 bases, the J end by 0 bases, with 10 bases between.

V is TRBV19 and J is TRBJ1-5, with no clear D. The CDR3 runs to 14 residues. Germline V gene data show CDR1 as LNHDA and CDR2 as SQIVND (reference sequence). Trimming took off 1 base at V and 8 bases at J, with 12 bases between the two ends. CDR3 bases: TGTGCCAGTAGTATAGTGTGGGGTCCGGAGCCCCAGCATTTT. It translates to CASSIVWGPEPQHF.

The rearrangement uses TRBV12-5 and TRBJ2-7, with a possible D match to TRBD2 (5 bases). CDR1 and CDR2 from the germline V gene are LGHNT and FRNRAP. The CDR3 covers 12 residues. Deletions cut 0 bases from V and 7 bases from J, with 7 bases between. The CDR3: CASGLVEGEQYF. Written as DNA, the CDR3 is TGTGCTAGTGGTTTGGTAGAGGGAGAGCAGTACTTC.

This clone was recorded only once. This rearrangement joins TRBV5-6 to TRBJ2-3; D gene ambiguous. This CDR3 comprises 14 residues. V was trimmed by 0 bases and J by 5 bases, leaving 10 bases between them. Germline CDR1 SGHDT, CDR2 YYEEEE. This chain's CDR3 is CASSLAQRKDTQYF. The CDR3 DNA reads as TGTGCCAGCAGCTTGGCTCAGAGAAAAGATACGCAGTATTTT. Variable domain in full (rest from reference TRBV5-6 and TRBJ2-3): DAGVTQSPTHLIKTRGQQVTLRCSPKSGHDTVSWYQQALGQGPQFIFQYYEEEERQRGNFPDRFSGHQFPNYSSELNVNALLLGDSALYLCASSLAQRKDTQYFGPGTRLTVL.

CDR3 bases: TGCGCCAGCAGCCAAGATCCTTTTTTCGGCTACACCTTC. Its protein product is CASSQDPFFGYTF. The chain recombines TRBV4-1 with TRBJ1-2; D is uncertain. Germline CDR1 MGHRA, CDR2 YSYEKL. The CDR3 covers 13 residues. V was clipped by 0 bases and J by 8 bases, with 10 bases between them.